A single sample gave rise to the 32 T cell receptor beta chains below, sequenced in a study of cytomegalovirus exposure and HLA in healthy donors. Profiled with immunoSEQ multiplex PCR; TCRdb holds only in-frame clones, not every one. The repertoire holds around 250,000 clones, with around 89% as singletons. Sequencing was performed on PBMCs. The source of these receptors is a woman aged 18-30 years in good health and CMV-seronegative.

This rearrangement joins TRBV4-3 to TRBJ1-1; D gene unclear. V dropped 0 bases and J dropped 0 bases, with 5 bases sitting between them. The CDR3 is 14 residues long. Germline assignment: CDR1 LGHNA and CDR2 YSLEER. The CDR3 DNA is TGCGCCAGCAGCCAAGATTCGGTGAACACTGAAGCTTTCTTT. It specifies CASSQDSVNTEAFF.

V and J are TRBV28 and TRBJ2-7, with TRBD2 matching over 15 bases. CDR1 MDHEN and CDR2 SYDVKM come from the germline V gene. The CDR3 runs 15 residues. CDR3 region: CGLKPGLAGGHEQYF. Written as DNA, the CDR3 is TGTGGCCTCAAACCGGGACTAGCGGGGGGCCACGAGCAGTACTTC.

J is TRBJ1-2 and V is TRBV9; D is possibly TRBD1 (5 bases). CDR1 is SGDLS and CDR2 is YYNGEE in the germline V gene. Trimming cost V 1 base and J 4 bases, with 11 bases left between them. CDR3 size: 14 residues. In nucleotides, the CDR3 is TGTGCCAGCAGCGTATTGGAGACAGCCTATGGCTACACCTTC. Its protein is CASSVLETAYGYTF.

The chain combines TRBV11-2 with TRBJ1-6, with D perhaps matching TRBD1 (5 bases). Germline CDR1 and CDR2: SGHAT and FQNNGV. V lost 1 base and J 9 bases, leaving 10 bases between the germline ends. This CDR3 is built from 14 residues. CDR3 amino acids: CASSLAGVGSPLHF. CDR3 nucleotide sequence: TGTGCCAGCAGCTTAGCGGGGGTAGGTTCACCCCTCCACTTT.

This clone has just a few counts. The V call is TRBV7-9, the J call TRBJ1-2; D is perhaps TRBD1 (5 bases). This CDR3 is 13 amino acids long. Trimming took 4 bases from V and 4 from J, leaving 10 bases between them. CDR1 and CDR2 from the germline V gene are SEHNR and FQNEAQ (reference sequence). CDR3 sequence (DNA): TGTGCCAGCAGCTCTCGGGGGGTCTATGGCTACACCTTC. It yields the protein CASSSRGVYGYTF.

The chain recombines TRBV27 with TRBJ2-2; D is possibly TRBD1 (6 bases). V dropped 3 bases and J dropped 6 bases, with 14 bases sitting between them. Germline assignment: CDR1 MNHEY and CDR2 SMNVEV (reference sequence). The length of the CDR3 is 15 residues. The CDR3 reads CASSFYFQGSGELFF. Written as DNA, the CDR3 is TGTGCCAGCAGTTTCTATTTCCAGGGGTCCGGGGAGCTGTTTTTT.

This clone was recorded only once. The V gene is TRBV5-1, the J gene TRBJ1-2; D remains unclear. Germline values: CDR1 SGHRS, CDR2 YFSETQ. The V gene lost 1 base and the J gene lost 4 bases, with 14 bases spanning the gap. The length of the CDR3 is 15 residues. CDR3 sequence reads: CASSLLGVNSYGYTF. DNA of the CDR3: TGCGCCAGCAGCTTGTTGGGAGTAAACAGCTATGGCTACACCTTC.

The CDR3 DNA reads as TGCGCCAGCAGCCAACCCCTGTTCGGGTTTCACTATGGCTACACCTTC. It translates to CASSQPLFGFHYGYTF. The J gene is TRBJ1-2, the V gene TRBV4-1; the D is unclear. V was pared by 2 bases and J by 3 bases, with 16 bases between. The germline V gene has CDR1 MGHRA and CDR2 YSYEKL. CDR3 length: 16 residues.

About this clone itself: An end of the junction does not agree with germline; a read error may underlie this. This chain joins TRBV19 and TRBJ2-3; 7 bases are shared with TRBD1. Germline V CDR1 and CDR2: LNHDA, SQIVND (reference sequence). The CDR3 has 15 amino acids. This CDR3 reads CASSLEGAFTDTQYF. DNA of the CDR3: TGTGCCAGTAGTTTAGAGGGGGCGTTCACAGATACGCAGTATTTT.

V is TRBV7-2 and J is TRBJ1-2; D gene uncertain. The CDR3 totals 15 residues. V was trimmed by 0 bases and J by 5 bases, leaving 13 bases between them. Germline CDR1 SGHTA, CDR2 FQGNSA. The CDR3 DNA is TGTGCCAGCAGCTTAGCTCCCGGGGTGAGGTATGGCTACACCTTC. Translating it yields CASSLAPGVRYGYTF.

The V gene is TRBV7-9, the J gene TRBJ2-1, with 10 bases lining up with TRBD1. With V trimmed by 1 base and J by 6 bases, 6 bases remained unmatched. The V gene's germline CDR1 is SEHNR and CDR2 FQNEAQ (reference sequence). The CDR3 length is 16 residues. The CDR3 DNA follows: TGTGCCAGCAGCTTAGTTGGGACAGGGGTCTCCAATGAGCAGTTCTTC. Its protein product is CASSLVGTGVSNEQFF.

The chain combines TRBV4-3 with TRBJ2-2, with TRBD2 matching over 8 bases. This CDR3 has 16 residues. V shed 0 bases and J 7 bases; nucleotides not matched to a gene: 7. Germline values: CDR1 LGHNA, CDR2 YSLEER. CDR3 in amino acids: CASSQEAAGAGGELFF. CDR3 in DNA: TGCGCCAGCAGCCAAGAAGCAGCGGGGGCCGGCGGGGAGCTGTTTTTT.

V usage is TRBV14 and J usage is TRBJ1-2; D may be TRBD1 (5 bases). CDR1 is SGHDN, CDR2 FVKESK, per germline. The CDR3 runs 14 residues. The V gene lost 3 bases and the J gene lost 5 bases, with 13 bases spanning the gap. The CDR3 protein is CASSQLDSFYGYTF. The DNA for the CDR3 is TGTGCCAGCAGCCAGCTAGACAGTTTTTATGGCTACACCTTC.

The V call is TRBV5-1, the J call TRBJ1-4; D possibly corresponds to TRBD1 (6 bases). The CDR3 covers 15 residues. Trimming took off 0 bases at V and 4 bases at J, with 10 bases between the two ends. CDR1 and CDR2 from the germline V gene are SGHRS and YFSETQ. DNA of the CDR3: TGCGCCAGCAGCTTGGACAGGGTGGTTAATGAAAAACTGTTTTTT. It encodes CASSLDRVVNEKLFF.

This clone showed up just a few times. The genes are TRBV6-5 and TRBJ2-2; no clear D. This CDR3 has 14 amino acids. Trimming shortened V by 0 bases and J by 6 bases, and 8 bases separated the two germline ends. Germline CDR1 reads MNHEY; CDR2 reads SVGAGI. The CDR3 bases are TGTGCCAGCAGTTACTCGCCCAGCGCCGGGGAGCTGTTTTTT. It yields the protein CASSYSPSAGELFF.

J is TRBJ1-1 and V is TRBV6-1; a possible D gene is TRBD1 (5 bases). This CDR3 is built from 16 residues. Germline V gives CDR1 MNHNS, CDR2 SASEGT. V shed 3 bases and J shed 4 bases, with 18 bases lying between them. The CDR3 protein is CASSDRLRGKTTEAFF. The CDR3 DNA follows: TGTGCCAGCAGTGACCGCCTGCGGGGGAAGACCACTGAAGCTTTCTTT.

This sequence joins TRBV6-1 and TRBJ2-7, with 11 bases aligning to TRBD2. The ends lost 6 bases at V and 3 bases at J; junction bases unmatched: 4. CDR1 is MNHNS, CDR2 SASEGT, per germline. The length of the CDR3 is 14 residues. The CDR3 reads CASSMTSGDYEQYV. The CDR3 DNA reads TGTGCCAGCAGCATGACTAGCGGGGACTACGAGCAGTACGTC.

The rearrangement joins TRBV28 to TRBJ1-2; 7 bases are a match to TRBD1. With V trimmed by 7 bases and J by 3 bases, 11 bases remained unmatched. Germline V gene data show CDR1 as MDHEN and CDR2 as SYDVKM. The CDR3 spans 15 residues. CDR3: CASIDLGDRDYGYTF. CDR3 bases: TGTGCCAGCATCGATCTGGGGGACAGAGACTATGGCTACACCTTC.

This chain joins TRBV10-3 and TRBJ2-7; 12 bases are a match to TRBD2. This CDR3 contains 19 residues. V shed 0 bases, J shed 3 bases, and the junction held 12 bases outside the gene matches. Germline CDR1 is ENHRY and CDR2 is SYGVKD. CDR3 region: CAISESQGLAGGDSYEQYF. CDR3 nucleotides: TGTGCCATCAGTGAGTCCCAGGGTCTAGCGGGGGGGGATAGCTACGAGCAGTACTTC.

The chain uses TRBV5-1 and TRBJ1-2; no clear D gene. Trimming removed 2 bases from V and 4 bases from J, with 12 bases in between. The CDR3 loop spans 14 amino acids. The germline gives CDR1 SGHRS, CDR2 YFSETQ. The CDR3 loop reads CASSFRPILYGYTF. CDR3 bases: TGCGCCAGCAGCTTCAGGCCGATCCTCTATGGCTACACCTTC.

The chain recombines TRBV7-9 with TRBJ1-1, with D maybe TRBD1 (6 bases). This CDR3 has 13 residues. Looked up from germline, CDR1 is SEHNR and CDR2 is FQNEAQ (reference sequence). V lost 4 bases and J 10 bases, leaving 16 bases between the germline ends. CDR3 loop: CASSSNRELVAFF. As DNA, the CDR3 is TGTGCCAGCAGCTCAAACAGGGAGTTGGTAGCTTTCTTT.

The chain uses TRBV6-1 and TRBJ1-3, with no clear D. Germline V gene sequence: CDR1 MNHNS, CDR2 SASEGT. Between the trimmed V and J ends, which lost 7 bases and 4 bases, there was a span of 17 bases. There are 15 residues in the CDR3. The CDR3 DNA is TGTGCCAGCATCCTAGCCCGGGCTGGAGGAAACACCATATATTTT. It encodes CASILARAGGNTIYF.

In this sample, this clone turned up a few times. This chain connects TRBV10-1 to TRBJ2-5; a possible D gene is TRBD1 (6 bases). Between the trimmed V and J ends, which lost 3 bases and 3 bases, there was a span of 8 bases. This CDR3 is built from 13 residues. CDR1 and CDR2 from the germline V gene are WNHNN and SYGVQD (reference sequence). The DNA for the CDR3 is TGCGCCAGCAGTGAACGGACAGAAGAGACCCAGTACTTC. Amino acid sequence: CASSERTEETQYF.

The chain carries TRBV2 and TRBJ1-2; D gene unclear. Germline CDR1 SNHLY, CDR2 FYNNEI. Trimming pared 4 bases from V and 6 bases from J, leaving 12 bases between. CDR3 length: 13 amino acids. Here the CDR3 reads CASSVFYEDGYTF. CDR3 DNA: TGTGCCAGCAGTGTTTTCTACGAGGATGGCTACACCTTC.

The gene calls are TRBV5-4 and TRBJ1-1; D unclear. Germline V gene lookup returns CDR1 SGHNT and CDR2 YYREEE (reference sequence). Trimming pared 1 base from V and 0 bases from J, leaving 10 bases between. The CDR3 runs to 15 residues. The CDR3 is CASSLFVALNTEAFF. The CDR3 DNA reads as TGTGCCAGCAGCTTGTTTGTAGCCTTGAACACTGAAGCTTTCTTT.

The V call is TRBV7-9, the J call TRBJ1-1, with 7 bases lining up with TRBD1. With 7 bases clipped from V and 3 bases from J, the junction kept 11 bases outside the gene matches. Germline lookup yields CDR1 SEHNR and CDR2 FQNEAQ (reference sequence). The CDR3 covers 15 residues. CDR3 region: CASKPGTVTDTEAFF. The CDR3 DNA reads TGTGCCAGCAAACCCGGGACAGTGACTGACACTGAAGCTTTCTTT.

The rearrangement links TRBV6-5 to TRBJ2-1; 10 bases are shared with TRBD2. The CDR3 has 14 residues. V shed 6 bases and J 6 bases; nucleotides not matched to a gene: 5. CDR1 and CDR2 (germline): MNHEY, SVGAGI. CDR3 protein: CASRKVAGGNEQFF. In DNA form, the CDR3 reads TGTGCCAGCAGGAAGGTAGCGGGGGGCAATGAGCAGTTCTTC.

The gene calls are TRBV2 and TRBJ2-2, with D possibly being TRBD1 (6 bases). Trimming left V 7 bases short and J 5 bases short, with 14 bases between. Germline lookup yields CDR1 SNHLY and CDR2 FYNNEI. The CDR3 is 14 amino acids. In DNA form, the CDR3 reads TGTGCCAGCAAGACAGGTCGGACGACCGGGGAGCTGTTTTTT. Residues: CASKTGRTTGELFF.

For the CDR3, the DNA is TGCGCCAGCAGCCAGGGACAGGGAGGCTCACCCCTCCACTTT. Translating it yields CASSQGQGGSPLHF. The chain recombines TRBV5-1 with TRBJ1-6; TRBD1 matches 9 bases. This CDR3 has 14 residues. V trimming: 4 bases; J trimming: 10 bases; junction bases outside the gene matches: 6. Germline V CDR1 and CDR2: SGHRS, YFSETQ. The whole variable domain, remainder taken from reference TRBV5-1 and TRBJ1-6, is KAGVTQTPRYLIKTRGQQVTLSCSPISGHRSVSWYQQTPGQGLQFLFEYFSETQRNKGNFPGRFSGRQFSNSRSEMNVSTLELGDSALYLCASSQGQGGSPLHFGNGTRLTVT.

The chain uses TRBV28 and TRBJ1-1, with a possible D match to TRBD1 (6 bases). This CDR3 has 15 amino acids. Trimming stripped 2 bases from V and 1 base from J, with 11 bases between. Germline CDR1 MDHEN, CDR2 SYDVKM. CDR3: CASSLNPGQNTEAFF. The CDR3 nucleotides are TGTGCCAGCAGTTTAAACCCGGGACAGAACACTGAAGCTTTCTTT.

This chain links TRBV9 with TRBJ1-1; D unresolved. Germline V gene data show CDR1 as SGDLS and CDR2 as YYNGEE. The CDR3 runs to 14 residues. V shed 3 bases and J shed 1 base, with 10 bases lying between them. The CDR3 loop reads CASSGQAENTEAFF. In DNA, the CDR3 is TGTGCCAGCAGCGGGCAGGCCGAGAACACTGAAGCTTTCTTT.

The chain recombines TRBV28 with TRBJ2-7, with D tentatively TRBD1 (6 bases). CDR1 MDHEN and CDR2 SYDVKM come from the germline V gene. The V and J ends lost 6 bases and 1 base respectively, with 16 bases between them. The CDR3 is made up of 15 amino acids. The CDR3 loop reads CASRGRTVDSYEQYF. CDR3 DNA sequence: TGTGCCAGCAGGGGACGGACAGTGGATTCCTACGAGCAGTACTTC.